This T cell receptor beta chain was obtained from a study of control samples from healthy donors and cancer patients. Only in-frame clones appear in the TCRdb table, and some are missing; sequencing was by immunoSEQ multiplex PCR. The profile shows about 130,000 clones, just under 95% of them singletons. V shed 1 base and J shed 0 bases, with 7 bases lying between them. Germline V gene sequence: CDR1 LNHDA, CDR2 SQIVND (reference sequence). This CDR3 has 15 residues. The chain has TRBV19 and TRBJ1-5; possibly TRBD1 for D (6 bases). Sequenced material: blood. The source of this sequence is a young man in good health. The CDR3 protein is CASSIAGASNQPQHF. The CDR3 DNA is TGTGCCAGTAGTATAGCAGGGGCTAGCAATCAGCCCCAGCATTTT.